One and the same sample provided the 8 T cell receptor beta chains below, sequenced in a study of type 1 regulatory T cells. These receptors have no known antigen. TCRdb redid the calling of the reads with MiXCR, one entry per CDR3 protein. The sample holds roughly 71,000 distinct CDR3 sequences, about 60% seen once. The sequenced sample was cultured T cells, either the whole culture or a sorted T cell fraction (not recorded which). Noted subset: Tr1-enriched cell product generated in vitro against host alloantigens. These receptors originate from a human donor in good health.

This rearrangement joins TRBV7-9 to TRBJ2-5; a weak D match, TRBD1 (6 bases). V shed 6 bases and J shed 0 bases, with 20 bases lying between them. CDR1 and CDR2 (germline): SEHNR, FQNEAQ (reference sequence). The CDR3 length is 17 residues. The CDR3 sequence: CASRPRRRTGNQETQYF. The CDR3 DNA sequence: TGTGCCAGCAGGCCTAGGAGAAGAACAGGGAACCAAGAGACCCAGTACTTC.

The gene calls are TRBV30 and TRBJ1-1; D is undetermined. With 8 bases removed from V and 9 bases from J, the gap between germline ends came to 13 bases. CDR3 length: 10 residues. From germline, CDR1 is GTSNPN and CDR2 SVGIG (reference sequence). DNA for the CDR3: TGTGCCAGCTGGACGGGAAAAGCTTTCTTT. It yields the protein CASWTGKAFF.

This clonotype has just a few counts. The V gene is TRBV18, the J gene TRBJ2-1, with TRBD1 matching over 7 bases. V gave up 2 bases and J gave up 7 bases; unmatched junction bases: 2. The V gene's germline CDR1 is KGHSH and CDR2 LQKENI. The CDR3 has 13 residues. The CDR3 sequence: CASSPSQGNEQFF. The CDR3 coding sequence is TGTGCCAGCTCACCATCACAGGGGAATGAGCAGTTCTTC.

The chain carries TRBV14 and TRBJ2-1; 13 nucleotides line up with TRBD2. The V gene end was trimmed by 2 bases and the J gene end by 8 bases; junction bases not matched to a gene: 6. Germline CDR1 reads SGHDN; CDR2 reads FVKESK. This CDR3 has 16 amino acids. The CDR3 sequence is CASSQRGLAGADEQFF. CDR3 nucleotides: TGTGCCAGCAGCCAACGCGGACTAGCGGGAGCGGATGAGCAGTTCTTC.

The J gene is TRBJ2-3, the V gene TRBV19; possibly TRBD2 for D (6 bases). In germline, CDR1 is LNHDA, CDR2 SQIVND (reference sequence). The CDR3 is 14 amino acids. V was pared by 3 bases and J by 4 bases, with 11 bases between. The CDR3: CASSMNGRADTQYF. CDR3 coding DNA: TGTGCCAGTAGTATGAACGGGAGAGCAGATACGCAGTATTTT.

V and J are TRBV27 and TRBJ1-2; possibly TRBD1 for D (5 bases). V was clipped by 1 base and J by 8 bases, with 14 bases between them. Germline-derived CDR1 and CDR2 are MNHEY and SMNVEV (reference sequence). The CDR3 sequence is 14 residues long. The CDR3 loop is CASSLYRGGLGYTF. DNA of the CDR3: TGTGCCAGCAGTTTATATAGGGGTGGCTTGGGCTACACCTTC.

The chain has TRBV7-9 and TRBJ2-7; no definite D call. This CDR3 spans 13 amino acids. Trimming took off 4 bases at V and 2 bases at J, with 9 bases between the two ends. Per the germline V gene, CDR1 is SEHNR and CDR2 is FQNEAQ (reference sequence). The DNA of the CDR3 is TGTGCCAGCAGCTCGCGGACCGCCTACGAGCAGTACTTC. It codes for CASSSRTAYEQYF.

The count of this clonotype is one. This rearrangement joins TRBV7-2 to TRBJ2-7; no definite D call. The CDR3 extends over 15 amino acids. Per germline, CDR1 SGHTA and CDR2 FQGNSA. V was pared by 1 base and J by 4 bases, with 14 bases between. The CDR3 loop reads CASSLGGLSNYEQYF. CDR3 nucleotides: TGTGCCAGCAGCTTAGGGGGTCTCAGTAATTACGAGCAGTACTTC.